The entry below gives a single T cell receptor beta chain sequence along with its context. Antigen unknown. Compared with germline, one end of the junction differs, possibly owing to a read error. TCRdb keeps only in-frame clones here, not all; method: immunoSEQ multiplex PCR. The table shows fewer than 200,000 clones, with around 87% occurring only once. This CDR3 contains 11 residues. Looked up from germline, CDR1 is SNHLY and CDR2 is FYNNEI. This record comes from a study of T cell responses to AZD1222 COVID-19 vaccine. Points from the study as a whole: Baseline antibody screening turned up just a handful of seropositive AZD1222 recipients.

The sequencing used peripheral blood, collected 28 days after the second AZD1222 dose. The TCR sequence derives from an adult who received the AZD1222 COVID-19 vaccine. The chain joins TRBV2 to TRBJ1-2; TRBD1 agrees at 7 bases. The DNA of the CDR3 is TGTGCCAGCAGTGAAGTTCAGGGGGAGGCCTTC. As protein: CASSEVQGEAF.